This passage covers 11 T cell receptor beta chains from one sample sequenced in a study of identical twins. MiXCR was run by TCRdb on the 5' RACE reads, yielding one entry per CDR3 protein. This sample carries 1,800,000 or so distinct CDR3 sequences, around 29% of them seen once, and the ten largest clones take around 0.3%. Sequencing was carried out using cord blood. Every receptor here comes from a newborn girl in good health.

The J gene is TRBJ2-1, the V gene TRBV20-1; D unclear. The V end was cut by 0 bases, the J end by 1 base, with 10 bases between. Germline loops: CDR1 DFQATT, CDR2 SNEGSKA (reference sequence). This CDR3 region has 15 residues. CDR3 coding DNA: TGCAGTGCTAGAGATCGTCGGATATCCTACAATGAGCAGTTCTTC. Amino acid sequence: CSARDRRISYNEQFF.

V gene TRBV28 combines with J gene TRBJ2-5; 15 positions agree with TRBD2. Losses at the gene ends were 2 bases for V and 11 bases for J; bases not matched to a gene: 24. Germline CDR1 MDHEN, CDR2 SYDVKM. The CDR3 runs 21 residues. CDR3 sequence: CASSLPPGLAGGPWGYNEQYF. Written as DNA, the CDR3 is TGTGCCAGCAGTTTACCCCCGGGACTAGCGGGAGGTCCGTGGGGCTACAATGAGCAGTACTTC.

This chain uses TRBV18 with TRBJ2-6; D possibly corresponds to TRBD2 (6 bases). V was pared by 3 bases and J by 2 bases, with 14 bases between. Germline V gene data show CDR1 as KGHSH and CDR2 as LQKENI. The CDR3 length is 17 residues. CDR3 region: CASSPGLGLPGANVLTF. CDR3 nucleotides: TGTGCCAGCTCACCGGGACTCGGGCTCCCTGGGGCCAACGTCCTGACTTTC.

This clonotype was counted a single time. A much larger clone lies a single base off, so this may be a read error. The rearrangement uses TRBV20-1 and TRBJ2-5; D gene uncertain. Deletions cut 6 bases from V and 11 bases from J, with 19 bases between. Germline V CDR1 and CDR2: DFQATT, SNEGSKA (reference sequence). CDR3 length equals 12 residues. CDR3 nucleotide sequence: TGCAGTGCCCCGTTACGCTACAATGAGCAGTACTTC. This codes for CSAPLRYNEQYF.

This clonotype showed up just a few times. CDR3 region: CASSQLVRGPNTEAFF. The DNA for the CDR3 is TGTGCCAGCAGCCAATTAGTCAGGGGGCCGAACACTGAAGCTTTCTTT. The chain has TRBV3-1 and TRBJ1-1; TRBD1 matches at 8 bases. The germline V gene has CDR1 LGHDT and CDR2 YNNKEL (reference sequence). V lost 2 bases, J lost 1 base, and 6 bases stayed unmatched. The length of the CDR3 is 16 residues.

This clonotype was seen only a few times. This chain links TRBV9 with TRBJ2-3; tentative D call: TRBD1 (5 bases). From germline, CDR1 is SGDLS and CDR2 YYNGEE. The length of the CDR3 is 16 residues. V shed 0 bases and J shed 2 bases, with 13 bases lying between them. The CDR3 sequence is CASSVGQQAITDTQYF. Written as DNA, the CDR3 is TGTGCCAGCAGCGTAGGTCAACAGGCTATCACAGATACGCAGTATTTT.

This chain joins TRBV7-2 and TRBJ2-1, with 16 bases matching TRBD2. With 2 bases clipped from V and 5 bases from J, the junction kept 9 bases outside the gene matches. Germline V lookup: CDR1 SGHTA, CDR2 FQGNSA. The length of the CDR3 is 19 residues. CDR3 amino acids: CASSLNRGTSGRDDNEQFF. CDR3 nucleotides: TGTGCCAGCAGCTTAAATCGGGGGACTAGCGGGAGGGACGACAATGAGCAGTTCTTC.

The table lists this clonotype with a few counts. The CDR3 sequence is CASTSSGLTDTQYF. The CDR3 coding sequence is TGTGCCAGCACATCTAGCGGGCTCACAGATACGCAGTATTTT. The rearrangement uses TRBV2 and TRBJ2-3, with 8 bases that match TRBD2. CDR1 and CDR2 from the germline V gene are SNHLY and FYNNEI. The CDR3 consists of 14 residues. With 7 bases clipped from V and 2 bases from J, the junction kept 5 bases outside the gene matches. The whole variable domain, filled in from reference TRBV2 and TRBJ2-3, reads EPEVTQTPSHQVTQMGQEVILRCVPISNHLYFYWYRQILGQKVEFLVSFYNNEISEKSEIFDDQFSVERPDGSNFTLKIRSTKLEDSAMYFCASTSSGLTDTQYFGPGTRLTVL.

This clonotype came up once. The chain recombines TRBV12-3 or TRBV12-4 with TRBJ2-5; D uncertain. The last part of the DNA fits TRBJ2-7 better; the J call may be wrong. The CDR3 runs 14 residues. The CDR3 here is CASSRKARRYEQYF. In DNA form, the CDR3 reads TGTGCCAGCAGTAGAAAGGCTCGTCGGTACGAGCAGTACTTC.

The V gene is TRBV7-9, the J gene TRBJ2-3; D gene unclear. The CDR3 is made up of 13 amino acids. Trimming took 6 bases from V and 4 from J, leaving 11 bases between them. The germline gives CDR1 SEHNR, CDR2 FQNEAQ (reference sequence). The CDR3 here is CASRQASPDTQYF. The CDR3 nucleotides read TGTGCCAGCAGACAAGCTAGTCCAGATACGCAGTATTTT.

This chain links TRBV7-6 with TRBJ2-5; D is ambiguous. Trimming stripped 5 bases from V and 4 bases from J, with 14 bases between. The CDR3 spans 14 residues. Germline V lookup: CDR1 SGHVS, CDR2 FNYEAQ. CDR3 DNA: TGTGCCAGCAGCCCGGAGAGAGTTCCAGAGACCCAGTACTTC. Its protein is CASSPERVPETQYF.